This T cell receptor (beta chain) was captured by sequencing in a study of T cell repertoires in cytomegalovirus infection. Whole-study context: Public TCR beta signatures indicated both CMV infection and matching HLA type.

TCRdb independently ran MiXCR on the reads; one entry per CDR3 protein. The top ten clones hold 60% to 75% of a sample with about 63,000 distinct CDR3 sequences, 20% to 25% of them seen once. Germline CDR1 is MDHEN and CDR2 is SYDVKM. The junction had 12 bases not matched to a gene; V was cut back by 3 bases and J by 10 bases. The CDR3 is 16 amino acids. About this clonotype: Antigen: not known.

Sequenced material: CD8+ T cells from cultured PBMCs, taken from culture after CMV antigen stimulation. The chain joins TRBV28 to TRBJ2-1, with 10 positions matching TRBD2. This TCR came from a human donor in good health (CMV status not recorded). Some clones in this sample may be carry-over from other donors' samples. CDR3 DNA sequence: TGTGCCAGCAGTTTCCCTAGCGGGGGTGGTTTGGTCGAGCAGTTCTTC. Translated: CASSFPSGGGLVEQFF.